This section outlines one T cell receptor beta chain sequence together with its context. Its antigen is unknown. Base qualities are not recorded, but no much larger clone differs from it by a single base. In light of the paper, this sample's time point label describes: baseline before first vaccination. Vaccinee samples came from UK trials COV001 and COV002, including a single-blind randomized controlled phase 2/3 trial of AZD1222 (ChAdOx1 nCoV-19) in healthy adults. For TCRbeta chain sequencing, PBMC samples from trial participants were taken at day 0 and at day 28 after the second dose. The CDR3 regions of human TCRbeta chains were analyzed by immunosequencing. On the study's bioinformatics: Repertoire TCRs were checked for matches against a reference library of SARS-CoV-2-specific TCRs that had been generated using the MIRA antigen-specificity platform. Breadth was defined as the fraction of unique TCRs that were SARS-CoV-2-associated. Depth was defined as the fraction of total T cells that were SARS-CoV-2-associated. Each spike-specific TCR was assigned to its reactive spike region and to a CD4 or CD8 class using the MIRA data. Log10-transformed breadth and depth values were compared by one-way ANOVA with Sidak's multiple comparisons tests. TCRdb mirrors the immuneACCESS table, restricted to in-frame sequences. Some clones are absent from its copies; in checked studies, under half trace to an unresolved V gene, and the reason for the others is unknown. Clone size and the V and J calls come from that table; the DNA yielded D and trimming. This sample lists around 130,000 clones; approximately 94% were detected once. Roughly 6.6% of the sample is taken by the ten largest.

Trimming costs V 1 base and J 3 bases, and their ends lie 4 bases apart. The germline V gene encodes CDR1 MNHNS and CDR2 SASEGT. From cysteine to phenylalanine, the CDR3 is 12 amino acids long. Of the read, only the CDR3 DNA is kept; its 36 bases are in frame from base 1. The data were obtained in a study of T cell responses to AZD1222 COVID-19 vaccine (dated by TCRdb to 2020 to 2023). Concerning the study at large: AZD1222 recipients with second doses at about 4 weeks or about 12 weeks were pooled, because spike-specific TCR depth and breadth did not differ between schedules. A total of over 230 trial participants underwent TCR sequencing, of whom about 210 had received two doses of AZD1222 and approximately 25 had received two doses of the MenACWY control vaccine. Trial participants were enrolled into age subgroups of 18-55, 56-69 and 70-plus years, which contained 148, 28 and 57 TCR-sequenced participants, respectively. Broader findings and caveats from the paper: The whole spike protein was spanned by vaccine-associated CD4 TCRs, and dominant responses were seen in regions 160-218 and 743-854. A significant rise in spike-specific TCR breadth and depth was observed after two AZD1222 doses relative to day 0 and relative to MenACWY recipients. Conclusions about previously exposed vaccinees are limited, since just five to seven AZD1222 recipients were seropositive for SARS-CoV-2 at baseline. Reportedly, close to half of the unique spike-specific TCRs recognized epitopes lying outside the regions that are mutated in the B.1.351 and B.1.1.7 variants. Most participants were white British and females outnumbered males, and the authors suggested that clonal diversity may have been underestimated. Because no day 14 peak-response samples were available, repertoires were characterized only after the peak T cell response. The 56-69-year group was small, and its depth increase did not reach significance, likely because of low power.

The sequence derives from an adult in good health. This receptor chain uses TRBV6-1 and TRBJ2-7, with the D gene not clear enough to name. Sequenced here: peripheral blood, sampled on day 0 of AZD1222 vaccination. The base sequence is TGTGCCAGCAGTGAAGTGGGCTACGAGCAGTACTTC. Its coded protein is CASSEVGYEQYF.